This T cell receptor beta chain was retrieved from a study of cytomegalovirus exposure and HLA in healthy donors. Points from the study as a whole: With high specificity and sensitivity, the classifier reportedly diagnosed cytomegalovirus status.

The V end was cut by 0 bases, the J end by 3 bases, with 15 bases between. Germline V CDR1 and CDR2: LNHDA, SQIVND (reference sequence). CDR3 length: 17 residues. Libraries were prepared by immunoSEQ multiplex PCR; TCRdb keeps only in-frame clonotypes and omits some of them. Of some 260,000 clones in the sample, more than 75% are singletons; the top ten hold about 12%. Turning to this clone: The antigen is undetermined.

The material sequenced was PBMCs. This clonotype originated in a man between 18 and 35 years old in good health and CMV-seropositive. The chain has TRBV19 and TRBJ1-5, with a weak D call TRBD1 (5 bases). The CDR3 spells CASSIDLSGFYNQPQHF. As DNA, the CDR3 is TGTGCCAGTAGTATAGATTTGTCAGGGTTCTACAATCAGCCCCAGCATTTT.